Following are 31 T cell receptor beta chains from one sample sequenced in a study of OX40 agonist ivuxolimab in advanced cancers. Profiled with immunoSEQ multiplex PCR; TCRdb holds only in-frame clones, not every one. This sample has some 73,000 clones, with roughly nine tenths found just once. This specimen was CD4+ or CD8+ T cells sorted from blood, taken in a trial of the OX40 agonist ivuxolimab. The source of these receptors is an adult with an advanced solid tumor such as melanoma, head and neck, liver or kidney cancer.

Of note for this clone: An end of the junction does not agree with germline; a read error may underlie this. V usage is TRBV6-1 and J usage is TRBJ2-1; D is unclear. The CDR3 spans 15 residues. Germline V gene lookup returns CDR1 MNHNS and CDR2 SASEGT. The CDR3 DNA reads as TGTGCCAGCAGTAAAGCTTTACGAATGGACAATGAGCAGTTCTTC. Translation: CASSKALRMDNEQFF.

The table lists this clone with a count of one. The chain recombines TRBV4-1 with TRBJ2-3; a possible D gene is TRBD2 (6 bases). Per the germline V gene, CDR1 is MGHRA and CDR2 is YSYEKL. V was trimmed by 1 base and J by 0 bases, leaving 14 bases between them. The CDR3 has 17 amino acids. The CDR3 loop is CASSQVKAGSSTDTQYF. CDR3 DNA sequence: TGCGCCAGCAGCCAAGTAAAAGCGGGTTCTAGCACAGATACGCAGTATTTT.

The chain has TRBV15 and TRBJ1-5; D may be TRBD1 (6 bases). Trimming took off 1 base at V and 4 bases at J, with 11 bases between the two ends. There are 15 residues in the CDR3. Per the germline V gene, CDR1 is LNHNV and CDR2 is YYDKDF (reference sequence). The CDR3 bases are TGTGCCACCAGCAGAGGGGGGCAGAAGAATCAGCCCCAGCATTTT. The encoded protein is CATSRGGQKNQPQHF.

This clone has just a few counts. The chain combines TRBV5-1 with TRBJ2-2; 9 positions match TRBD1. Trimming removed 6 bases from V and 4 bases from J; junction bases left unmatched: 7. Germline CDR1 and CDR2: SGHRS and YFSETQ. The CDR3 runs to 15 residues. The CDR3 loop is CASKRTGVGTGELFF. CDR3 sequence (DNA): TGCGCCAGCAAAAGGACAGGGGTCGGCACCGGGGAGCTGTTTTTT. The entire variable domain, with the rest obtained from reference TRBV5-1 and TRBJ2-2, is as follows: KAGVTQTPRYLIKTRGQQVTLSCSPISGHRSVSWYQQTPGQGLQFLFEYFSETQRNKGNFPGRFSGRQFSNSRSEMNVSTLELGDSALYLCASKRTGVGTGELFFGEGSRLTVL.

The chain combines TRBV19 with TRBJ1-4; possible D gene TRBD1, 6 bases. Trimming took off 7 bases at V and 6 bases at J, with 24 bases between the two ends. From germline, CDR1 is LNHDA and CDR2 SQIVND (reference sequence). The CDR3 extends over 17 amino acids. The CDR3 nucleotides are TGTGCCAGTACTCTGCGGGCGGGGGGCCGTCTGGATGAAAAACTGTTTTTT. Amino acid sequence: CASTLRAGGRLDEKLFF.

This chain uses TRBV28 with TRBJ2-5; 15 bases agree with TRBD2. J lost 5 bases, V lost 5 bases, and 9 bases had no gene match. Germline loops: CDR1 MDHEN, CDR2 SYDVKM. This CDR3 is built from 17 residues. CDR3: CASSLDGLAGGWETQYF. DNA of the CDR3: TGTGCCAGCAGTCTGGATGGACTAGCGGGAGGGTGGGAGACCCAGTACTTC.

V is TRBV18 and J is TRBJ2-1, with TRBD2 identical over 12 bases. J gave up 2 bases and V 3 bases, and 5 bases lay outside the gene matches. The CDR3 runs to 17 residues. Germline lookup yields CDR1 KGHSH and CDR2 LQKENI. In DNA, the CDR3 is TGTGCCAGCTCACCCCTAGCGGGAGGGCCTACCTACAATGAGCAGTTCTTC. This encodes CASSPLAGGPTYNEQFF.

This sequence joins TRBV2 and TRBJ2-7; D not resolved. The CDR3 is made up of 10 amino acids. Germline V lookup: CDR1 SNHLY, CDR2 FYNNEI. V was cut by 6 bases and J by 3 bases, with 3 bases left in between. CDR3 amino acids: CASSNYEQYF. CDR3 bases: TGTGCCAGCAGCAACTACGAGCAGTACTTC.

The chain links TRBV6-6 to TRBJ2-5; D may be TRBD1 or TRBD2 (6 bases each). CDR3 length equals 15 residues. Germline loops: CDR1 MNHNY, CDR2 SVGAGI (reference sequence). Trimming pared 4 bases from V and 5 bases from J, leaving 17 bases between. This CDR3 reads CASSLAATGGETQYF. The CDR3 nucleotides read TGTGCCAGCAGTTTAGCGGCGACAGGAGGGGAGACCCAGTACTTC.

The rearrangement links TRBV28 to TRBJ2-7, with TRBD2 as a possible D gene (6 bases). Germline CDR1 MDHEN, CDR2 SYDVKM. V was cut by 7 bases and J by 7 bases, with 14 bases left in between. CDR3 length equals 12 residues. CDR3 in amino acids: CASTRTNREQYF. The CDR3 coding sequence is TGTGCCAGCACCCGGACTAACCGGGAGCAGTACTTC.

J is TRBJ1-2 and V is TRBV5-6; no firm D call. CDR1 is SGHDT and CDR2 is YYEEEE in the germline V gene. V was clipped by 2 bases and J by 1 base, with 3 bases between them. CDR3 length: 12 residues. CDR3 DNA sequence: TGTGCCAGCAGCTTATTTAACTATGGCTACACCTTC. Encoded protein: CASSLFNYGYTF.

This rearrangement joins TRBV30 to TRBJ2-5; 8 bases line up with TRBD2. Germline V gene data show CDR1 as GTSNPN and CDR2 as SVGIG (reference sequence). V lost 7 bases and J lost 5; bases outside the gene matches: 6. This CDR3 is built from 12 residues. The CDR3 DNA is TGTGCCTTAGGGACTAGTGGTGAGACCCAGTACTTC. Translating it yields CALGTSGETQYF.

The rearrangement joins TRBV18 to TRBJ2-7; maybe TRBD2 (5 bases). Germline assignment: CDR1 KGHSH and CDR2 LQKENI. This CDR3 comprises 12 residues. V lost 4 bases to trimming and J lost 6 bases, with 10 bases between them. CDR3 nucleotides: TGTGCCAGCTCACTGGAGGTGGGCGAGCAGTACTTC. The encoded protein is CASSLEVGEQYF.

The chain carries TRBV5-1 and TRBJ2-4; D might be TRBD1 (6 bases). The V and J ends lost 0 bases and 4 bases respectively, with 11 bases between them. The CDR3 has 15 residues. Per germline, CDR1 SGHRS and CDR2 YFSETQ. The CDR3 sequence is CASSLGEDRKNIQYF. CDR3 DNA: TGCGCCAGCAGCTTGGGCGAGGACAGAAAAAACATTCAGTACTTC.

This chain uses TRBV6-1 with TRBJ1-2; possibly TRBD1 for D (5 bases). V was cut by 4 bases and J by 4 bases, with 16 bases left in between. The germline CDR1 and CDR2 sequences are MNHNS and SASEGT. The CDR3 spans 15 residues. The chain's CDR3 is CASSAARGKGYGYTF. The CDR3 bases are TGTGCCAGCAGTGCCGCACGGGGGAAGGGCTATGGCTACACCTTC.

The chain is built from TRBV28 and TRBJ2-1; 13 bases map to TRBD2. Looked up from germline, CDR1 is MDHEN and CDR2 is SYDVKM. With 2 bases clipped from V and 5 bases from J, the junction kept 0 bases outside the gene matches. This CDR3 is built from 15 residues. CDR3 sequence reads: CASSLGTSGNNEQFF. The DNA for the CDR3 is TGTGCCAGCAGTTTAGGGACTAGCGGGAACAATGAGCAGTTCTTC.

The chain combines TRBV6-1 with TRBJ1-1; D is uncertain. Germline values: CDR1 MNHNS, CDR2 SASEGT. V lost 4 bases, J lost 6 bases, and 6 bases lay in between. The CDR3 is 11 residues long. The CDR3 sequence: CASSGYAEAFF. In nucleotides, the CDR3 is TGTGCCAGCAGTGGCTATGCTGAAGCTTTCTTT.

The chain couples TRBV6-1 to TRBJ1-5, with a weak D call TRBD1 (6 bases). CDR1 MNHNS and CDR2 SASEGT come from the germline V gene. The CDR3 length is 17 residues. Trimming took 0 bases from V and 4 from J, leaving 16 bases between them. The CDR3 loop reads CASSEASQGPLNQPQHF. DNA of the CDR3: TGTGCCAGCAGTGAAGCGTCACAGGGCCCTTTAAATCAGCCCCAGCATTTT.

The genes are TRBV7-3 and TRBJ2-1, with TRBD1 matching over 9 bases. The germline V gene has CDR1 SGHTA and CDR2 FQGTGA. With 5 bases clipped from V and 7 bases from J, the junction kept 12 bases outside the gene matches. This CDR3 is 16 amino acids long. CDR3 sequence: CASSRPGTGIRNEQFF. CDR3 nucleotide sequence: TGTGCCAGCAGCCGCCCCGGGACAGGGATTAGGAATGAGCAGTTCTTC.

The rearrangement links TRBV6-5 to TRBJ2-1, with 7 nucleotides matching TRBD2. Germline lookup yields CDR1 MNHEY and CDR2 SVGAGI. Germline trimming cut 2 bases from V and 6 bases from J; bases unmatched to any gene: 4. The CDR3 loop spans 14 amino acids. Here the CDR3 reads CASSYLGGSNEQFF. CDR3 DNA: TGTGCCAGCAGTTACCTCGGGGGGTCCAATGAGCAGTTCTTC.

The chain carries TRBV6-1 and TRBJ1-1; D remains ambiguous. In germline, CDR1 is MNHNS, CDR2 SASEGT. V gave up 3 bases and J gave up 10 bases, with 6 bases separating them. The CDR3 extends over 10 amino acids. CDR3 region: CASSDRGAFF. The DNA for the CDR3 is TGTGCCAGCAGTGACAGAGGAGCTTTCTTT.

The genes are TRBV9 and TRBJ2-5; 11 positions agree with TRBD2. Germline lookup yields CDR1 SGDLS and CDR2 YYNGEE. Trimming at V came to 3 bases and at J to 4 bases, leaving 14 bases not matched to a gene. The CDR3 has 18 residues. The DNA for the CDR3 is TGTGCCAGCAGCGCAACTAGCGGGAGTATATTAAGGGGAGAGACCCAGTACTTC. This encodes CASSATSGSILRGETQYF.

V and J are TRBV9 and TRBJ2-5, with TRBD1 matching 8 bases. This CDR3 is 14 amino acids long. CDR1 and CDR2 from the germline V gene are SGDLS and YYNGEE. J was trimmed by 5 bases and V by 1 base; bases with no gene match: 4. The CDR3 DNA reads TGTGCCAGCAGCGTACAGGGGGCGCAGGAGACCCAGTACTTC. Amino acids: CASSVQGAQETQYF.

The V call is TRBV10-3, the J call TRBJ2-5, with TRBD2 identical over 10 bases. The CDR3 has 14 amino acids. Germline V gene data show CDR1 as ENHRY and CDR2 as SYGVKD. The V and J ends lost 10 bases and 5 bases, in that order; junction bases with no gene match: 10. The CDR3 sequence: CATKTGAGGETQYF. The CDR3 coding sequence is TGTGCCACCAAGACAGGAGCGGGAGGGGAGACCCAGTACTTC.

The chain joins TRBV7-2 to TRBJ1-1; D is perhaps TRBD1 (5 bases). The CDR3 is made up of 14 amino acids. The germline CDR1 and CDR2 sequences are SGHTA and FQGNSA. The V gene lost 1 base and the J gene lost 1 base, with 7 bases spanning the gap. The CDR3, as DNA: TGTGCCAGCAGCTTAGTTAGGGGGAACACTGAAGCTTTCTTT. It specifies CASSLVRGNTEAFF.

V and J are TRBV5-6 and TRBJ2-2, with TRBD2 identical over 8 bases. The CDR3 is 17 amino acids. Per germline, CDR1 SGHDT and CDR2 YYEEEE. After removal of 3 bases from V and 6 bases from J, the junction contained 13 bases not matched to a gene. The CDR3 DNA follows: TGTGCCAGCAGCTCGTTTCGGGTCCTAGCGGGTTCCGGGGAGCTGTTTTTT. Translation: CASSSFRVLAGSGELFF.

The chain couples TRBV18 to TRBJ2-7, with D hard to call. CDR1 KGHSH and CDR2 LQKENI come from the germline V gene. The V gene lost 3 bases and the J gene lost 0 bases, with 3 bases spanning the gap. The CDR3 spans 12 residues. The DNA of the CDR3 is TGTGCCAGCTCACCGGACTCCTACGAGCAGTACTTC. This gives the protein CASSPDSYEQYF. The variable domain in full, with the rest retrieved from reference TRBV18 and TRBJ2-7, is NAGVMQNPRHLVRRRGQEARLRCSPMKGHSHVYWYRQLPEEGLKFMVYLQKENIIDESGMPKERFSAEFPKEGPSILRIQQVVRGDSAAYFCASSPDSYEQYFGPGTRLTVT.

The chain couples TRBV5-6 to TRBJ2-5; TRBD2 aligns across 9 bases. CDR1 is SGHDT, CDR2 YYEEEE, per germline. V lost 1 base to trimming and J lost 4 bases; unmatched junction nucleotides: 5. The CDR3 is 15 amino acids. CDR3 DNA: TGTGCCAGCAGCTTGCTGCGGGAGGGCCCAGAGACCCAGTACTTC. The encoded protein is CASSLLREGPETQYF.

The chain employs TRBV5-4 and TRBJ2-1; D ambiguous. The V gene lost 10 bases and the J gene lost 6 bases, with 26 bases spanning the gap. The CDR3 has 16 residues. Germline CDR1 and CDR2: SGHNT and YYREEE (reference sequence). The CDR3 region is CAVQPLYNIYSNEQFF. The CDR3 DNA sequence: TGTGCCGTACAGCCCCTTTATAATATCTATTCCAATGAGCAGTTCTTC.

This clone was seen just once. The genes are TRBV28 and TRBJ1-5; D is possibly TRBD1 (5 bases). Trimming stripped 6 bases from V and 1 base from J, with 10 bases between. Germline CDR1 is MDHEN and CDR2 is SYDVKM. This CDR3 contains 14 residues. The CDR3 nucleotides are TGTGCCAGCAGCCAGGGTAACAGCAATCAGCCCCAGCATTTT. This gives the protein CASSQGNSNQPQHF.

The chain has TRBV9 and TRBJ1-1; TRBD1 is a possible D gene (5 bases). The CDR3 is 14 amino acids. CDR1 is SGDLS, CDR2 YYNGEE, per germline. V gave up 3 bases and J gave up 1 base, with 10 bases separating them. The CDR3 loop reads CASSGQGTNTEAFF. The CDR3 nucleotides read TGTGCCAGCAGCGGGCAGGGAACGAACACTGAAGCTTTCTTT.